This T cell receptor (beta chain) was captured in a study of Ad26.COV2.S vaccination and SARS-CoV-2 variants. Assay used: immunoSEQ multiplex PCR; TCRdb lists only in-frame clones, some missing. The data show 300,000 to 350,000 clones, roughly 90% seen once. This clone was counted a single time. Its matching antigen is unknown. This CDR3 region has 14 residues. Germline V CDR1 and CDR2: SGHTA, FQGNSA. With V trimmed by 5 bases and J by 8 bases, 7 bases remained unmatched. Treatment described: some 20 received Ad26.COV2.S at low or high dose, single or two shots; roughly five received placebo; per-sample allocation not given. Day 63 after the first injection of vaccine or placebo was the sampling time. This person who donated was an adult of 18-55 years in Boston. Participants' vaccine, an Ad26 vector, delivered Wuhan-strain SARS-CoV-2 spike. Findings and caveats of the study: Vaccine recipients showed a spike-specific TCR breadth that was higher than in placebo recipients. Placebo and vaccine recipients had non-spike TCR breadth that was similar.

The sample consisted of peripheral blood, taken in a trial of Ad26.COV2.S vaccine versus placebo. The chain combines TRBV7-2 with TRBJ2-1, with 9 positions matching TRBD1. This receptor was taken from a person aged 18-65 years who received the Ad26.COV2.S COVID-19 vaccine or a placebo. CDR3 nucleotide sequence: TGTGCCAGCAGCAAGACAGGGGGGATCGATGAGCAGTTCTTC. It specifies CASSKTGGIDEQFF. Together with reference TRBV7-2 and TRBJ2-1, the CDR3 gives the full variable domain: GAGVSQSPSNKVTEKGKDVELRCDPISGHTALYWYRQSLGQGLEFLIYFQGNSAPDKSGLPSDRFSAERTGGSVSTLTIQRTQQEDSAVYLCASSKTGGIDEQFFGPGTRLTVL.